These T cell receptor beta chains were read from a single sample in a study of CD8 T cells in ankylosing spondylitis. TCRdb reanalysed the 5' RACE reads using MiXCR and keeps one entry per CDR3 protein. The table includes 240,000 or so distinct CDR3 sequences, about 10% detected once. Material for sequencing was blood, either unsorted or a sorted T cell fraction (not recorded which). The receptors were sampled from a male donor with ankylosing spondylitis or in good health (not recorded which). Both conserved end residues are part of each CDR3. Fields, in order: J gene, clone size, V gene, D gene, CDR3 protein, CDR3 DNA. A D gene is named only where the DNA matches it firmly. A row's size may be missing; if present it is once, few, many or a size class.

TRBJ2-1	.	TRBV14	.	CASSQDERSRNEQFF	TGTGCCAGCAGCCAAGATGAACGATCTAGAAATGAGCAGTTCTTC
TRBJ2-3	.	TRBV6-4	.	CASSESQSTDTQYF	TGTGCCAGCAGTGAGTCCCAAAGCACAGATACGCAGTATTTT
TRBJ2-7	many	TRBV4-1	.	CASSPAPKTYEQYF	TGCGCCAGCAGCCCAGCCCCGAAGACCTACGAGCAGTACTTC
TRBJ2-2	many	TRBV21-1	.	CARDLTLRANTGELFF	TGTGCCAGAGACCTCACCCTACGTGCGAACACCGGGGAGCTGTTTTTT
TRBJ2-7	many	TRBV5-1	.	CASSVGLLGEQYF	TGCGCCAGCAGCGTCGGTCTGTTAGGCGAGCAGTACTTC
TRBJ2-1	many	TRBV29-1	.	CSGTESSYNEQFF	TGCAGCGGGACCGAGAGCTCCTACAATGAGCAGTTCTTC
TRBJ1-1	.	TRBV4-1	.	CASSPQVRYPEAFF	TGCGCCAGCAGCCCACAGGTCCGATACCCTGAAGCTTTCTTT
TRBJ2-1	.	TRBV7-9	TRBD1	CASSLWTGRIPSHEQFF	TGTGCCAGCAGCCTTTGGACAGGGAGAATTCCAAGTCATGAGCAGTTCTTC
TRBJ2-7	.	TRBV28	.	CASSWGLGYEQYF	TGTGCCAGCAGTTGGGGACTTGGCTACGAGCAGTACTTC
TRBJ2-7	.	TRBV19	.	CASSENSGTYEQYF	TGTGCCAGTAGTGAAAACTCAGGAACCTACGAGCAGTACTTC
TRBJ1-5	few	TRBV6-1	.	CASSPWTAANQPQHF	TGTGCCAGCAGTCCGTGGACTGCCGCCAATCAGCCCCAGCATTTT
TRBJ1-1	many	TRBV29-1	.	CSVGYAGSSGTEAFF	TGCAGCGTCGGCTATGCCGGGTCCTCGGGCACTGAAGCTTTCTTT
TRBJ1-3	.	TRBV6-1	.	CASTGELRGNTIYF	TGTGCCAGCACGGGGGAGTTGAGAGGAAACACCATATATTTT
TRBJ2-3	.	TRBV5-6	.	CASSFPTGAPDTQYF	TGTGCCAGCAGCTTTCCGACGGGAGCTCCAGATACGCAGTATTTT
TRBJ2-7	.	TRBV5-1	TRBD1	CASTLGQGGYEQYF	TGCGCCAGCACGCTGGGACAGGGAGGCTACGAGCAGTACTTC
TRBJ2-7	many	TRBV29-1	TRBD2	CSASLAGGYEQYF	TGCAGCGCCTCACTAGCGGGAGGCTACGAGCAGTACTTC
TRBJ2-7	many	TRBV6-2/TRBV6-3	.	CASSYIGVYEQYF	TGTGCCAGCAGTTACATTGGAGTCTACGAGCAGTACTTC
TRBJ2-1	few	TRBV2	TRBD2	CASSEQAGERFF	TGTGCCAGCAGTGAACAAGCGGGGGAGCGGTTCTTC
TRBJ2-1	many	TRBV20-1	.	CSARDRGRVNEQFF	TGCAGTGCTAGAGACCGTGGACGGGTGAATGAGCAGTTCTTC
TRBJ2-3	many	TRBV20-1	TRBD1	CSAEDRVLDTQYF	TGCAGTGCGGAGGACAGGGTATTGGATACGCAGTATTTT
TRBJ2-3	many	TRBV5-1	.	CASSFLGRDTQYF	TGCGCCAGCAGCTTCCTTGGTCGAGATACGCAGTATTTT
TRBJ2-7	few	TRBV5-6	.	CASSMTRRGEQYF	TGTGCCAGCAGCATGACTAGAAGGGGAGAGCAGTACTTC
TRBJ2-1	many	TRBV7-2	.	CASSFSWGDRSPQFF	TGTGCCAGCAGCTTCTCTTGGGGGGACCGGTCCCCGCAGTTCTTC
TRBJ2-3	.	TRBV7-9	.	CASSRSLGADTQYF	TGTGCCAGCAGCCGAAGTTTAGGGGCAGATACGCAGTATTTT
TRBJ2-7	many	TRBV12-3/TRBV12-4	TRBD1	CASRPTGHPYEQYF	TGTGCCAGCAGGCCGACAGGGCACCCCTACGAGCAGTACTTC
TRBJ2-2	many	TRBV5-1	TRBD2	CASSLLAVSVGTGELFF	TGCGCCAGCAGCTTACTAGCGGTCTCTGTAGGGACCGGGGAGCTGTTTTTT
TRBJ2-1	many	TRBV3-1	TRBD2	CASSQEVSSGRGYSYNEQFF	TGTGCCAGCAGCCAAGAAGTATCTAGCGGGAGGGGATACTCCTACAATGAGCAGTTCTTC
TRBJ2-7	many	TRBV6-9	TRBD2	CASSYSTSGSYEQYF	TGTGCCAGCAGTTATTCGACTAGCGGGAGCTACGAGCAGTACTTC
TRBJ2-7	many	TRBV5-1	.	CASSFGSFRSEQYF	TGCGCCAGCAGCTTCGGGTCTTTCAGGAGCGAGCAGTACTTC
TRBJ2-5	many	TRBV5-1	.	CASSFTQETQYF	TGCGCCAGCAGCTTCACCCAAGAGACCCAGTACTTC
TRBJ2-7	many	TRBV12-3/TRBV12-4	.	CASSPTGSEQYF	TGTGCCAGCAGCCCGACAGGATCCGAGCAGTACTTC
TRBJ2-5	.	TRBV7-9	TRBD2	CASSSGLAEETQYF	TGTGCCAGCAGCTCGGGACTAGCGGAAGAGACCCAGTACTTC
TRBJ2-7	.	TRBV29-1	TRBD2	CSVEGLVEREENEQYF	TGCAGCGTTGAGGGTTTGGTAGAGCGGGAGGAAAACGAGCAGTACTTC
TRBJ2-2	.	TRBV28	.	CASSFWAGSGELFF	TGTGCCAGCAGTTTTTGGGCCGGATCCGGGGAGCTGTTTTTT
TRBJ1-2	.	TRBV28	TRBD1	CASSLGTEYYGYTF	TGTGCCAGCAGTTTAGGGACAGAATACTATGGCTACACCTTC
TRBJ2-2	many	TRBV5-1	TRBD1	CASSLGQGTPNTGELFF	TGCGCCAGCAGCCTAGGACAGGGAACCCCGAACACCGGGGAGCTGTTTTTT
TRBJ2-2	many	TRBV10-3	.	CATHQRTNTGELFF	TGTGCCACTCACCAAAGAACGAACACCGGGGAGCTGTTTTTT
TRBJ1-2	many	TRBV28	TRBD1	CASSRGTDHFYGYTF	TGTGCCAGCAGTCGAGGGACAGACCATTTCTATGGCTACACCTTC
TRBJ2-3	few	TRBV4-1	.	CASSPGRQVSTDTQYF	TGCGCCAGCAGCCCCGGACGACAGGTTAGCACAGATACGCAGTATTTT
TRBJ1-2	many	TRBV5-1	.	CASSLEAEYGYTF	TGCGCCAGCAGCTTGGAGGCAGAGTATGGCTACACCTTC
TRBJ2-7	many	TRBV4-1	.	CASSQGIQDLKEQYF	TGCGCCAGCAGTCAAGGAATCCAGGATTTAAAAGAGCAGTACTTC
TRBJ2-7	many	TRBV20-1	TRBD1	CSAQSPTGSYEQYF	TGCAGTGCACAGAGCCCGACAGGGTCCTACGAGCAGTACTTC
TRBJ2-1	many	TRBV7-8	.	CASWSVGKNEQFF	TGTGCCAGCTGGTCGGTCGGGAAGAATGAGCAGTTCTTC
TRBJ2-3	.	TRBV7-6	TRBD2	CASSSKREETDTQYF	TGTGCCAGCAGCTCGAAGCGGGAGGAGACAGATACGCAGTATTTT
TRBJ2-7	many	TRBV5-1	TRBD2	CASSGGGDGNYEQYF	TGCGCCAGCAGCGGCGGGGGGGACGGAAACTACGAGCAGTACTTC
TRBJ1-5	.	TRBV6-1	.	CASSERAENQPQHF	TGTGCCAGCAGTGAAAGGGCGGAAAATCAGCCCCAGCATTTT
TRBJ2-7	.	TRBV7-2	TRBD2	CASSLWTSKPTYEQYF	TGTGCCAGCAGCTTATGGACTAGCAAACCGACCTACGAGCAGTACTTC
TRBJ2-1	many	TRBV25-1	TRBD2	CASSAPIPPAGGPENEQFF	TGTGCCAGCAGTGCGCCGATTCCCCCCGCGGGAGGGCCTGAAAATGAGCAGTTCTTC
TRBJ2-3	many	TRBV5-5	.	CASRVRDTQYF	TGTGCCAGCAGGGTGAGAGATACGCAGTATTTT
TRBJ2-2	many	TRBV28	TRBD2	CASSLVTSGRPGELFF	TGTGCCAGCAGTTTGGTAACTAGCGGGAGGCCCGGGGAGCTGTTTTTT
TRBJ2-3	.	TRBV29-1	.	CSVVRDPSTDTQYF	TGCAGCGTTGTGCGGGATCCTAGCACAGATACGCAGTATTTT
TRBJ1-1	.	TRBV29-1	.	CSVAREGTEAFF	TGCAGCGTCGCCAGGGAAGGGACTGAAGCTTTCTTT